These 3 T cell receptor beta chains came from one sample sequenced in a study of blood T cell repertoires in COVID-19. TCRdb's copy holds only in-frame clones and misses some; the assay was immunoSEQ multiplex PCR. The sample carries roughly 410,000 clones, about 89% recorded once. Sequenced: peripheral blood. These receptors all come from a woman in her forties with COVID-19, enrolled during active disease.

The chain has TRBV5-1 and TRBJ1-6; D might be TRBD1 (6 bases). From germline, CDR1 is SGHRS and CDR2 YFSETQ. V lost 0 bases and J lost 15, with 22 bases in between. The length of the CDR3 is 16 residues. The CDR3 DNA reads TGCGCCAGCAGCTTGGATCGTTTGAAAGGGGGTTATAACCTCCACTTT. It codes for CASSLDRLKGGYNLHF.

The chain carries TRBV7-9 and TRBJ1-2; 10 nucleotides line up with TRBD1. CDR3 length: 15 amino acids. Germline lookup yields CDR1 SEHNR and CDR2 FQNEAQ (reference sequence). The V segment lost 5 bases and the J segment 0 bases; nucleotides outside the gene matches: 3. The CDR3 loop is CASSMDRGSNYGYTF. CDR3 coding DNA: TGTGCCAGCAGCATGGACAGGGGGTCTAACTATGGCTACACCTTC. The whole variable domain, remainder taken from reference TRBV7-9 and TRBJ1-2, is DTGVSQNPRHKITKRGQNVTFRCDPISEHNRLYWYRQTLGQGPEFLTYFQNEAQLEKSRLLSDRFSAERPKGSFSTLEIQRTEQGDSAMYLCASSMDRGSNYGYTFGSGTRLTVV.

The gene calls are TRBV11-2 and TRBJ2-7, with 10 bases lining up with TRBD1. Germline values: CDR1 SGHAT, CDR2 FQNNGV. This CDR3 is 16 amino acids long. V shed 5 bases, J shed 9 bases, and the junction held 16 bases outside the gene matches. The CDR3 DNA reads TGTGCCAGCAGCCCTCTGGCCGGGACAGGGGCGAGAGGGCAGTACTTC. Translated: CASSPLAGTGARGQYF.